This is a list of T cell receptor beta chains from one sample in a study of monozygotic twins with inflammatory bowel disease. Reanalyzing the 5' RACE reads, TCRdb keeps one entry per CDR3 protein, without DNA. In all, the sample yields more than 300,000 distinct CDR3 sequences. The sequencing input was blood. The receptors were gathered from a human donor with ulcerative colitis or Crohn's disease, or a healthy co-twin of an affected twin (not recorded which). The CDR3 runs from the conserved cysteine through the conserved F or W.

TRBV6-6	TRBJ1-1	CASSPRRMNTEAFF
TRBV6-1	TRBJ2-5	CASSLGDSIQKTQYF
TRBV5-1	TRBJ2-2	CASSLPGGDGGELFF
TRBV5-1	TRBJ2-1	CASSWDLNEQFF
TRBV5-5	TRBJ2-1	CASSFDGRYNEQFF
TRBV20-1	TRBJ1-5	CSARDWAGAHQPQHF
TRBV6-5	TRBJ2-3	CASSYYRARSTDTQYF
TRBV20-1	TRBJ2-5	CSASFFGGGAGETQYF
TRBV9	TRBJ2-1	CASSVAGLAGALYNEQFF
TRBV5-1	TRBJ1-1	CASSLNGGRNTEAFF
TRBV7-3	TRBJ2-7	CASSPNGGYEQYF
TRBV6-5	TRBJ2-4	CASSYGSFRQGRAKNIQYF
TRBV5-6	TRBJ2-2	CASSSRQGLNTGELFF
TRBV24-1	TRBJ2-1	CATSTTSGGALFNEQFF
TRBV5-1	TRBJ2-1	CASSFGQSSYNEQFF
TRBV12-3/TRBV12-4	TRBJ2-2	CASILIWDRTNTGELFF
TRBV20-1	TRBJ2-3	CSARDGTGSDTQYF
TRBV7-2	TRBJ2-4	CASSSATPRGRNIQYF
TRBV2	TRBJ2-1	CASSEAGLAGGNDNEQFF
TRBV5-5	TRBJ2-2	CASSPPYEAATGELFF
TRBV5-1	TRBJ1-5	CASKPLTGFNDWDQPQHF
TRBV5-1	TRBJ2-5	CASSLAVVAGDKTQYF
TRBV4-3	TRBJ2-3	CASSQRGAGDTQYF
TRBV7-2	TRBJ1-2	CASSLASRGLNYGYTF
TRBV6-2/TRBV6-3	TRBJ1-6	CASSYSGLSASPLHF
TRBV29-1	TRBJ2-1	CSVVWQVLDEQFF
TRBV7-2	TRBJ1-4	CASSRGRLNEKLFF
TRBV12-3/TRBV12-4	TRBJ2-7	CASRGPGEYEQYF
TRBV9	TRBJ2-5	CASSLTWGAGGQETQYF
TRBV6-5	TRBJ1-3	CASSYSRRGGVAGNTIYF
TRBV28	TRBJ2-7	CASSTMGLPKKYF
TRBV29-1	TRBJ2-2	CSVEDEGLGGELFF
TRBV27	TRBJ2-7	CASQTHTLSSYEQYF
TRBV10-3	TRBJ2-5	CAISEGTTGGHETQYF
TRBV20-1	TRBJ2-5	CSVQAGGETQYF
TRBV5-6	TRBJ2-7	CASSRWDGSYEQYF
TRBV7-9	TRBJ2-2	CASSPPTSGEYTGELFF
TRBV4-3	TRBJ2-6	CASSQDLGTGGFSGANVLTF
TRBV3-1	TRBJ2-1	CASSQDQRYGGYNEQFF
TRBV29-1	TRBJ2-2	CSAYWNTGELFF
TRBV6-5	TRBJ1-1	CASSRQGLGAFF
TRBV7-2	TRBJ2-1	CASSLAALLADSYNEQFF
TRBV6-1	TRBJ2-7	CASSTLTGRSIYEQYF
TRBV5-4	TRBJ1-1	CASSWIPGTGGQGAFF
TRBV18	TRBJ2-5	CASSPAPQETQYF
TRBV12-3/TRBV12-4	TRBJ2-7	CASRATGQHYEQYF
TRBV12-3/TRBV12-4	TRBJ2-3	CASSRGLAGANTDTQYF
TRBV7-2	TRBJ2-7	CASSLQALALWF
TRBV14	TRBJ2-1	CASSPIGTGSNEQFF
TRBV20-1	TRBJ2-3	CSAPTSQSTDTQYF
TRBV7-6	TRBJ2-1	CASSQQAGTGGQNEQFF
TRBV28	TRBJ1-5	CASSLHQPQHF